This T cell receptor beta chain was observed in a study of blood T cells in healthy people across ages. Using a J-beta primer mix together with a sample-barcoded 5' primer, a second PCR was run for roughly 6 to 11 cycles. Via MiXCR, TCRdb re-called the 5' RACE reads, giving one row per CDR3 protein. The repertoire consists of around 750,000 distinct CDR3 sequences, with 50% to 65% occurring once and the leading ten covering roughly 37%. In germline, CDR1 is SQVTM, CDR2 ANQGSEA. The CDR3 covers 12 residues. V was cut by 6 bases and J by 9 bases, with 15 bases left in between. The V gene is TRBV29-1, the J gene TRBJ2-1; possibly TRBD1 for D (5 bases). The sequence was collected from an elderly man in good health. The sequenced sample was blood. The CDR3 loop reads CSVPGPHTEQFF. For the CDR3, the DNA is TGCAGCGTCCCAGGGCCCCACACTGAGCAGTTCTTC.